The 24 T cell receptor beta chains below come from one sample, sequenced in a study of T cells of healthy individuals. TCRdb ran MiXCR on the 5' RACE reads and lists one entry per CDR3 protein. The sample gives roughly 87,000 distinct CDR3 sequences, roughly 18% of which show up once; under 7.5% is in the top ten. The receptors stem from a human donor in good health.

The chain links TRBV6-1 to TRBJ1-5, with no clear D. Germline-derived CDR1 and CDR2 are MNHNS and SASEGT. The V end lost 6 bases, the J end lost 3 bases, and 9 bases lay between the germline ends. There are 13 residues in the CDR3. The CDR3 DNA follows: TGTGCCAGCAGACACAGCCTCAATCAGCCCCAGCATTTT. As protein: CASRHSLNQPQHF.

This clonotype was counted at least ten times. V and J are TRBV7-9 and TRBJ1-2; D is possibly TRBD1 (5 bases). Trimming took off 5 bases at V and 0 bases at J, with 13 bases between the two ends. The CDR3 extends over 15 amino acids. Germline-derived CDR1 and CDR2 are SEHNR and FQNEAQ (reference sequence). The CDR3 region is CASSPGQRTNYGYTF. The CDR3 DNA is TGTGCCAGCAGCCCAGGGCAGCGTACTAACTATGGCTACACCTTC.

This clonotype has only a few counts. J is TRBJ1-5 and V is TRBV5-1; D gene uncertain. This CDR3 is 15 amino acids long. With 1 base removed from V and 0 bases from J, the gap between germline ends came to 8 bases. Per the germline V gene, CDR1 is SGHRS and CDR2 is YFSETQ. The CDR3 spells CASSLIPNSNQPQHF. The DNA of the CDR3 is TGCGCCAGCAGCTTGATCCCAAATAGCAATCAGCCCCAGCATTTT.

V is TRBV19 and J is TRBJ2-7; no clear D gene. V shed 3 bases and J shed 3 bases, with 9 bases lying between them. Germline lookup yields CDR1 LNHDA and CDR2 SQIVND (reference sequence). The CDR3 is 13 residues long. CDR3 in DNA: TGTGCCAGTAGTATCAGTCTGGGCTACGAGCAGTACTTC. As protein: CASSISLGYEQYF.

This clonotype was found many times. The V gene is TRBV11-3, the J gene TRBJ2-1; maybe TRBD1 (6 bases). Deletions cut 3 bases from V and 4 bases from J, with 13 bases between. The CDR3 totals 15 residues. From germline, CDR1 is SGHNT and CDR2 YENEEA. This chain's CDR3 is CASSLATGAYNEQFF. The CDR3 coding sequence is TGTGCCAGCAGCTTGGCGACAGGAGCATACAATGAGCAGTTCTTC. The complete variable domain, with remaining parts taken from reference TRBV11-3 and TRBJ2-1, reads EAGVVQSPRYKIIEKKQPVAFWCNPISGHNTLYWYLQNLGQGPELLIRYENEEAVDDSQLPKDRFSAERLKGVDSTLKIQPAELGDSAVYLCASSLATGAYNEQFFGPGTRLTVL.

This clonotype showed up many times. This chain links TRBV28 with TRBJ1-3; D call uncertain. The V and J ends lost 3 bases and 3 bases respectively, with 9 bases between them. CDR1 is MDHEN and CDR2 is SYDVKM in the germline V gene. The CDR3 has 14 amino acids. The CDR3 here is CASSFTVDGNTIYF. Here the CDR3 DNA reads TGTGCCAGCAGTTTCACAGTGGATGGAAACACCATATATTTT.

This clonotype was seen a handful of times. The chain is built from TRBV7-2 and TRBJ1-5, with 7 bases that match TRBD1. CDR1 and CDR2 from the germline V gene are SGHTA and FQGNSA. This CDR3 comprises 17 residues. Trimming removed 5 bases from V and 0 bases from J; junction bases left unmatched: 10. The CDR3 is CASSRDGRGYSNQPQHF. DNA for the CDR3: TGTGCCAGCAGCAGAGACGGCAGGGGGTATAGCAATCAGCCCCAGCATTTT.

This clonotype was counted only a few times. J is TRBJ2-2 and V is TRBV7-9, with D perhaps TRBD1 (8 bases). CDR1 is SEHNR and CDR2 is FQNEAQ in the germline V gene (reference sequence). Trimming took 4 bases from V and 3 from J, leaving 21 bases between them. The CDR3 totals 18 residues. The CDR3 DNA follows: TGTGCCAGCAGCTCCCGATTGGACAGGGACTACGACACCGGGGAGCTGTTTTTT. Protein sequence: CASSSRLDRDYDTGELFF. Complete variable domain (other parts from reference TRBV7-9 and TRBJ2-2): DTGVSQNPRHKITKRGQNVTFRCDPISEHNRLYWYRQTLGQGPEFLTYFQNEAQLEKSRLLSDRFSAERPKGSFSTLEIQRTEQGDSAMYLCASSSRLDRDYDTGELFFGEGSRLTVL.

This clonotype came up a few times. V is TRBV4-3 and J is TRBJ2-7, with D perhaps TRBD2 (6 bases). V lost 0 bases to trimming and J lost 9 bases, with 18 bases between them. The CDR3 contains 15 residues. Germline V gene lookup returns CDR1 LGHNA and CDR2 YSLEER. The CDR3 loop is CASSQDSSGGAGQYF. The CDR3 DNA is TGCGCCAGCAGCCAAGACTCCAGCGGAGGGGCTGGGCAGTACTTC.

The chain combines TRBV20-1 with TRBJ2-2; TRBD2 is a possible D gene (7 bases). Trimming stripped 0 bases from V and 5 bases from J, with 16 bases between. The CDR3 has 16 amino acids. CDR1 is DFQATT and CDR2 is SNEGSKA in the germline V gene (reference sequence). The CDR3 coding sequence is TGCAGTGCTAGAGATCGGGGGCGGGGGTATACCGGGGAGCTGTTTTTT. Its protein is CSARDRGRGYTGELFF.

This clonotype was observed a few times. The CDR3 DNA is TGTGCCACCAGTGATTTGGGGGGCACTAAACCCAATGAGCAGTTCTTC. Amino acids: CATSDLGGTKPNEQFF. The chain joins TRBV24-1 to TRBJ2-1, with D maybe TRBD1 (6 bases). The germline V gene has CDR1 KGHDR and CDR2 SFDVKD. The germline V and J ends were trimmed by 0 bases and 6 bases, with 14 bases remaining between them. The CDR3 sequence is 16 residues long.

This clonotype was counted ten times or more. The chain carries TRBV30 and TRBJ1-6, with TRBD1 matching over 7 bases. The trim removed 2 bases at V and 7 bases at J, leaving 8 bases unmatched. This CDR3 has 15 residues. Germline V gene sequence: CDR1 GTSNPN, CDR2 SVGIG (reference sequence). Here the CDR3 reads CAWSRRDRLNSPLHF. The CDR3 coding sequence is TGTGCCTGGAGTAGAAGGGACAGACTCAATTCACCCCTCCACTTT.

For this clonotype: This clone may be a read error of a much larger clone one base away. The rearrangement links TRBV20-1 to TRBJ2-3; tentative D call: TRBD2 (6 bases). The CDR3 loop spans 14 amino acids. Looked up from germline, CDR1 is DFQATT and CDR2 is SNEGSKA (reference sequence). In nucleotides, the CDR3 is TGCAGCGTCTTGTCGGGAGCGGGTACAGATACGCAGTATTTT. It specifies CSVLSGAGTDTQYF.

The chain recombines TRBV7-8 with TRBJ2-3, with D maybe TRBD1 (7 bases). This CDR3 has 14 amino acids. CDR1 is SGHVS, CDR2 FQNEAQ, per germline. V gave up 5 bases and J gave up 8 bases, with 17 bases separating them. This chain's CDR3 is CASSPGGLLVTQYF. Written as DNA, the CDR3 is TGTGCCAGCAGCCCAGGGGGGCTTTTGGTTACGCAGTATTTT. Full variable domain (outside the CDR3, taken from reference TRBV7-8 and TRBJ2-3): GAGVSQSPRYKVAKRGQDVALRCDPISGHVSLFWYQQALGQGPEFLTYFQNEAQLDKSGLPSDRFFAERPEGSVSTLKIQRTQQEDSAVYLCASSPGGLLVTQYFGPGTRLTVL.

The chain carries TRBV5-1 and TRBJ1-2; TRBD1 matches 9 bases. The CDR3 is 15 amino acids. The ends lost 2 bases at V and 8 bases at J; junction bases unmatched: 10. The germline CDR1 and CDR2 sequences are SGHRS and YFSETQ. The CDR3 nucleotides are TGCGCCAGCAGCTTAACGATACAGGGGGCGGAAGGCTACACCTTC. Amino acid sequence: CASSLTIQGAEGYTF.

This clonotype turned up a few times. The chain has TRBV11-2 and TRBJ2-7; D possibly uses TRBD1 or TRBD2 (5 bases each). V gave up 3 bases and J gave up 3 bases, with 12 bases separating them. The CDR3 is 14 amino acids. CDR1 SGHAT and CDR2 FQNNGV come from the germline V gene. The CDR3: CASSLGTAYYEQYF. CDR3 nucleotides: TGTGCCAGCAGCTTGGGGACCGCGTACTACGAGCAGTACTTC.

This clonotype has a handful of counts. The rearrangement uses TRBV20-1 and TRBJ2-2; TRBD2 matches 8 bases. Germline values: CDR1 DFQATT, CDR2 SNEGSKA (reference sequence). The CDR3 contains 16 residues. Trimming cost V 0 bases and J 7 bases; bases outside gene matches: 10. The CDR3 region has the DNA TGCAGTGCTAGAGATCGGCGTAGCGGGGTCGGCGGGGAGCTGTTTTTT. Translation gives CSARDRRSGVGGELFF.

The genes are TRBV3-1 and TRBJ1-6; 7 bases align to TRBD1. CDR1 is LGHDT, CDR2 YNNKEL, per germline (reference sequence). With V trimmed by 0 bases and J by 10 bases, 6 bases remained unmatched. CDR3 size: 15 residues. Here the CDR3 DNA reads TGTGCCAGCAGCCAAGACGGTAGGGGGCGATCACCCCTCCACTTT. This translates into CASSQDGRGRSPLHF.

The V and J genes are TRBV28 and TRBJ2-1; 7 positions match TRBD2. CDR3 size: 17 residues. Per germline, CDR1 MDHEN and CDR2 SYDVKM. With 2 bases clipped from V and 1 base from J, the junction kept 8 bases outside the gene matches. The CDR3: CASSLPRGSGSYNEQFF. Written as DNA, the CDR3 is TGTGCCAGCAGTTTACCCCGGGGTAGCGGGTCCTACAATGAGCAGTTCTTC.

The V gene is TRBV6-5, the J gene TRBJ1-2; D ambiguous. V was cut by 9 bases and J by 7 bases, with 9 bases left in between. The CDR3 is 10 residues long. Germline V CDR1 and CDR2: MNHEY, SVGAGI. The CDR3 loop reads CASAQGGYTF. CDR3 DNA sequence: TGTGCCAGTGCACAAGGTGGCTACACCTTC.

This clonotype showed up just a few times. The rearrangement uses TRBV4-1 and TRBJ2-2, with D possibly matching TRBD1 (6 bases). Germline V gives CDR1 MGHRA, CDR2 YSYEKL. V lost 4 bases and J 5 bases, leaving 17 bases between the germline ends. The CDR3 consists of 16 residues. CDR3 DNA sequence: TGCGCCAGCAGCCCATCCCCGACAGGACCAACCGGGGAGCTGTTTTTT. It encodes CASSPSPTGPTGELFF.

This clonotype was found once. The V and J genes are TRBV30 and TRBJ2-1; 16 bases match TRBD2. The CDR3 consists of 20 residues. CDR1 GTSNPN and CDR2 SVGIG come from the germline V gene (reference sequence). With 3 bases clipped from V and 1 base from J, the junction kept 12 bases outside the gene matches. This chain's CDR3 is CAWRAIVGTSGGASYNEQFF. CDR3 DNA sequence: TGTGCCTGGAGGGCTATAGTTGGGACTAGCGGGGGGGCGTCCTACAATGAGCAGTTCTTC.

This clonotype was found many times. The chain uses TRBV4-1 and TRBJ1-5; D gene unclear. V was cut by 0 bases and J by 6 bases, with 3 bases left in between. Germline V gene data show CDR1 as MGHRA and CDR2 as YSYEKL. This CDR3 comprises 12 residues. The CDR3 sequence: CASSQDFQPQHF. As DNA, the CDR3 is TGCGCCAGCAGCCAAGATTTTCAGCCCCAGCATTTT.

Ten or more counts support this clonotype. V gene TRBV11-2 combines with J gene TRBJ2-3; 7 bases match TRBD2. Germline V gives CDR1 SGHAT, CDR2 FQNNGV. CDR3 length equals 17 residues. V was pared by 0 bases and J by 5 bases, with 11 bases of the junction left unmatched. As DNA, the CDR3 is TGTGCCAGCAGCTTAGAGACGGGGCGGGGGAGGAAAGATACGCAGTATTTT. This encodes CASSLETGRGRKDTQYF.